This T cell receptor (beta chain) was identified during a study of cytomegalovirus exposure and HLA in healthy donors. Study results and limitations: A later analysis, which compared TCR beta chains of equal frequency, found the HLA-associated ones more clonally expanded.

CDR3 length equals 14 residues. The germline V gene encodes CDR1 GTSNPN and CDR2 SVGIG (reference sequence). Trimming at V came to 0 bases and at J to 6 bases, leaving 1 base not matched to a gene. Amplification used 60 Vbeta primers and 13 Jbeta primers. Produced via immunoSEQ multiplex PCR; TCRdb's table is partial and in-frame only. The data show about 100,000 clones, over 70% seen once. Concerning this clone itself: Antigen specificity is unknown.

Sample: PBMCs. The chain combines TRBV30 with TRBJ1-6, with 8 positions matching TRBD1. This receptor was obtained from a man younger than 40 in good health and CMV-seronegative. This CDR3 reads CAWSVQGGNSPLHF. CDR3 nucleotides: TGTGCCTGGAGTGTACAGGGGGGTAATTCACCCCTCCACTTT.